This T cell receptor (beta chain) came from a study of blood T cell repertoires in COVID-19. For the study at large: Samples of COVID-19 (acute and convalescent) were obtained from the United States, Italy and Spain. The cDNA or gDNA used as material had been derived from T cells, B-cell-depleted T cells, or PBMCs.

Clones were read by immunoSEQ multiplex PCR, and TCRdb kept only the in-frame ones, dropping some. This sample has approximately 240,000 clones, with roughly 87% found just once. Enrolled through a virtual design, the participants were between 18 and 89 years of age and came from about two dozen US areas. Germline values: CDR1 DFQATT, CDR2 SNEGSKA (reference sequence). V was clipped by 3 bases and J by 2 bases; unmatched bases: 11. This CDR3 is 17 amino acids long. V usage is TRBV20-1 and J usage is TRBJ2-3; 10 bases align to TRBD2. Sequencing was done on a sample of PBMCs or T cells enriched from blood (not recorded which). This receptor was taken from a woman in her 30s with acute COVID-19. This CDR3 reads CSASSLAGAHHTDTQYF. The CDR3 coding sequence is TGCAGTGCTAGTTCGCTAGCGGGGGCTCATCACACAGATACGCAGTATTTT.